A selection of T cell receptor beta chains follows, all from one sample in a study of response to subunit inactivated influenza vaccine. From the RT-PCR reads, TCRdb called clonotypes with MiXCR, one entry per CDR3 protein. The sample carries 490,000 or so distinct CDR3 sequences, approximately 7.7% recorded once. The sequencing used PBMCs from blood, collected roughly 24 months after vaccination. These receptors were obtained from a man aged 50 to 69 who received an inactivated influenza vaccine. The CDR3 runs from the conserved cysteine through the conserved F or W. D genes are given only for firm matches. Clone size is stated in some rows and not others, as once, few, many or a class when expanded.

V gene	J gene	clone size	D gene	CDR3 protein	CDR3 DNA
TRBV11-3	TRBJ2-1	many	TRBD1	CASSLGWDRGRNEQFF	TGTGCCAGCAGCTTAGGATGGGACAGGGGGCGAAATGAGCAGTTCTTC
TRBV20-1	TRBJ2-1	few	NA	CSADFGSEQFF	TGCAGTGCTGACTTCGGGTCTGAGCAGTTCTTC
TRBV12-3/TRBV12-4	TRBJ2-5	many	NA	CASSFRAAWETQYF	TGTGCCAGCAGTTTCAGGGCTGCATGGGAGACCCAGTACTTC
TRBV6-1	TRBJ2-5	few	NA	CASSNDHARQETQYF	TGTGCCAGCAGTAATGATCACGCCCGACAAGAGACCCAGTACTTC
TRBV9	TRBJ2-3	NA	TRBD1	CASSVEFSGQGHRADTQYF	TGTGCCAGCAGCGTAGAGTTCTCGGGACAGGGGCATCGCGCAGATACGCAGTATTTT
TRBV12-3/TRBV12-4	TRBJ1-4	NA	NA	CASSPRWVGEKLFF	TGTGCCAGCAGTCCCCGTTGGGTCGGAGAAAAACTGTTTTTT
TRBV28	TRBJ2-7	few	NA	CASSLQGEQYF	TGTGCCAGCAGTTTGCAAGGCGAGCAGTACTTC
TRBV15	TRBJ1-3	many	TRBD1	CATSRAPGQKARISGNTIYF	TGTGCCACCAGCAGAGCACCGGGACAGAAAGCTCGGATATCTGGAAACACCATATATTTT
TRBV20-1	TRBJ1-4	NA	TRBD1	CSASGQGANEKLFF	TGCAGTGCTAGTGGACAGGGAGCTAATGAAAAACTGTTTTTT
TRBV5-1	TRBJ2-1	NA	NA	CASSWGVNNEQFF	TGCGCCAGCAGCTGGGGGGTTAACAATGAGCAGTTCTTC